The sequence of this TCR beta chain was determined in a study of breast tumors, draining lymph nodes, adjacent tissues (dated by TCRdb to 2015 to 2016). About the study as a whole: Breast cancer patients provided tumor, adjacent nontumor tissue and axillary lymph nodes, and the study compared the TCR beta repertoires across these three sources. The study was designed to assess the relationships and possible T-cell exchange between tumor, surrounding tissue and draining lymph node repertoires in human breast cancer. Study-wide conclusions, independent of this receptor: The study presented the conclusion that tumor T cells originate in lymph nodes as consistent with a hypothesis, not as something directly demonstrated. The data were judged consistent with most tumor T cells deriving from the lymph node and then expanding within tumor tissue. Tumor T-cell repertoires showed less diversity than lymph node repertoires and more diversity than nontumor tissue repertoires, and tumor T-cell repertoires showed preferential V and J gene usage. Tumor and nontumor tissue repertoires were significantly more similar in luminal-like than in basal-like breast cancer.

This clonotype has ten or more counts. Its antigen remains undetermined. The sample holds no much larger clone one base away, and base qualities are not on file. CDR1 and CDR2 are drawn from the germline V gene: SGHRS, YFSETQ. V is cut back by 0 bases and J by 3 bases, with 9 bases in the junction unmatched. The CDR3 contains 16 residues, cysteine and phenylalanine counted. Kept here is only the CDR3 DNA, which spans 48 bases and is read in frame from base 1. Sequencing was carried out with an Illumina HiSeq 2000. TCR beta chain libraries were generated by multiplex PCR amplification. The amplified TCR beta chain products were analyzed by high-throughput sequencing. TCRdb applied fastp at Q25 and MiXCR to the public reads, then kept only in-frame beta chains. Records with the same CDR3 protein are collapsed into one entry carrying the most frequent genes and DNA. In this sample the table shows more than 85,000 distinct CDR3 sequences, around 20% of which occur a single time. The ten largest clonotypes hold around 1.3% of the sample.

Lymph node samples came from the axillary draining lymph nodes of breast cancer patients. Material: axillary lymph node tissue. The clonotype comes from a female donor with breast cancer. Some clones in this sample may be carry-over from other donors' samples. The V gene is TRBV5-1 and the J gene is TRBJ2-7, with 7 junctional bases fitting TRBD1. The bases read TGCGCCAGCAGCTTGGTAACGGGACAGATTTTCTACGAGCAGTACTTC. Its protein product is CASSLVTGQIFYEQYF.